These 32 T cell receptor beta chains originate from one sample sequenced in a study of molecular identifiers for immune sequencing clone quantification. TCRdb re-derived calls from the PCR reads in MiXCR, one entry per CDR3 protein. The data hold approximately 500,000 distinct CDR3 sequences, with roughly 23% observed a single time. The sample comprised naive CD8+ T cells from blood, with Jurkat cell RNA spiked in. Subset defined: FACS-sorted CD8+CD4-CCR7+CD45RA+ naive T cells. These receptor sequences come from a human donor in good health. Some libraries in this study had Jurkat cell RNA spiked in.

This clonotype was seen more than once but under ten times. J is TRBJ2-6 and V is TRBV20-1; the D call may be TRBD1 or TRBD2 (5 bases each). V was shortened by 3 bases and J by 1 base, with 19 bases between the two germline ends. This CDR3 spans 18 amino acids. From germline, CDR1 is DFQATT and CDR2 SNEGSKA (reference sequence). The CDR3 nucleotides are TGCAGTGCTAGGGGTGAGGGGTGGGTAAGGTCTGGGGCCAACGTCCTGACTTTC. Its protein is CSARGEGWVRSGANVLTF.

The V call is TRBV9, the J call TRBJ1-6; the match to TRBD1 covers 7 bases. The CDR3 loop spans 16 amino acids. V gave up 0 bases and J gave up 7 bases; unmatched junction bases: 7. Germline V lookup: CDR1 SGDLS, CDR2 YYNGEE. The DNA of the CDR3 is TGTGCCAGCAGCGTAGTGCCTCAGGGGGTCAATTCACCCCTCCACTTT. It translates to CASSVVPQGVNSPLHF.

This chain joins TRBV6-2 or TRBV6-3 and TRBJ2-7, with 11 bases identical to TRBD2. The CDR3 runs 15 residues. V lost 3 bases to trimming and J lost 3 bases; unmatched junction nucleotides: 4. CDR1 MNHEY and CDR2 SVGEGT come from the germline V gene. The CDR3 DNA reads TGTGCCAGCAGTTATGTACTAGCGGGAGTCTACGAGCAGTACTTC. Protein product: CASSYVLAGVYEQYF.

For this clonotype: A much larger clone differs from this one at a single base, so this may be a read error. V gene TRBV12-3 or TRBV12-4 combines with J gene TRBJ2-5; 9 bases match TRBD1. V shed 5 bases and J 7 bases; nucleotides not matched to a gene: 8. The CDR3 loop spans 14 amino acids. The DNA of the CDR3 is TGTGCCAGCAGTGGGGGACAGGGCGGCGGGACCCAGTACTTC. This encodes CASSGGQGGGTQYF.

In its sample, this clonotype was seen once. At one of its ends the junction is not consistent with the germline gene, which may arise from a read error. The J gene is TRBJ2-5, the V gene TRBV5-3; the D call may be TRBD1 or TRBD2 (6 bases each). TRBV5-3 has ORF status, its function being uncertain. The CDR3 has 16 amino acids. CDR3 sequence reads: CASSSAGGLGQETQYF. The CDR3 DNA follows: TGTGCCAGCAGCTCGGCTGGGGGGCTGGGGCAAGAGACCCAGTACTTC.

The chain joins TRBV7-2 to TRBJ2-7; no firm D call. Germline V gene lookup returns CDR1 SGHTA and CDR2 FQGNSA. Trimming pared 3 bases from V and 2 bases from J, leaving 11 bases between. CDR3 length equals 14 residues. Here the CDR3 reads CASSFSCPTYEQYF. Here the CDR3 DNA reads TGTGCCAGCAGCTTTTCATGTCCTACCTACGAGCAGTACTTC.

This clonotype was picked up many times. This chain uses TRBV28 with TRBJ2-5, with a tentative D call TRBD2 (6 bases). CDR1 MDHEN and CDR2 SYDVKM come from the germline V gene. Trimming stripped 2 bases from V and 1 base from J, with 17 bases between. This CDR3 region has 17 residues. The CDR3 DNA sequence: TGTGCCAGCAGTTTAGGCCCGGGGCCTAGCGCCCAAGAGACCCAGTACTTC. It translates to CASSLGPGPSAQETQYF.

The sample holds many counts of this clonotype. The chain is built from TRBV5-1 and TRBJ2-5, with TRBD2 matching 10 bases. Trimming removed 0 bases from V and 1 base from J; junction bases left unmatched: 0. Germline V gene data show CDR1 as SGHRS and CDR2 as YFSETQ. The CDR3 extends over 15 amino acids. The CDR3 loop is CASSLVAGGQETQYF. The CDR3 DNA sequence: TGCGCCAGCAGCTTGGTAGCGGGGGGCCAAGAGACCCAGTACTTC. Based on the CDR3 plus reference TRBV5-1 and TRBJ2-5, the full variable domain is KAGVTQTPRYLIKTRGQQVTLSCSPISGHRSVSWYQQTPGQGLQFLFEYFSETQRNKGNFPGRFSGRQFSNSRSEMNVSTLELGDSALYLCASSLVAGGQETQYFGPGTRLLVL.

This chain joins TRBV4-1 and TRBJ2-7, with 8 bases matching TRBD2. Trimming took 1 base from V and 2 from J; bases not matched to a gene: 1. CDR3 length equals 14 residues. The germline V gene encodes CDR1 MGHRA and CDR2 YSYEKL. This CDR3 is CASSQAAGAYEQYF. CDR3 coding DNA: TGCGCCAGCAGCCAAGCAGCGGGAGCCTACGAGCAGTACTTC.

This clonotype showed up just a few times. Given a much more abundant clone one base away, this may be a read error. The chain recombines TRBV7-2 with TRBJ1-1, with a possible D match to TRBD1 (5 bases). The CDR3 is made up of 14 amino acids. V was trimmed by 1 base and J by 6 bases, leaving 12 bases between them. The germline V gene encodes CDR1 SGHTA and CDR2 FQGNSA. The CDR3 coding sequence is TGTGCCAGCAGCTTAGGCCCCGGGGACGCTGAAGCTTTCTTT. Residues: CASSLGPGDAEAFF. Full variable domain (rest looked up from reference TRBV7-2 and TRBJ1-1): GAGVSQSPSNKVTEKGKDVELRCDPISGHTALYWYRQSLGQGLEFLIYFQGNSAPDKSGLPSDRFSAERTGGSVSTLTIQRTQQEDSAVYLCASSLGPGDAEAFFGQGTRLTVV.

This clonotype was found many times. The chain uses TRBV20-1 and TRBJ2-7; 9 bases agree with TRBD2. J lost 3 bases, V lost 6 bases, and 12 bases had no gene match. The CDR3 spans 15 residues. CDR1 and CDR2 from the germline V gene are DFQATT and SNEGSKA (reference sequence). The CDR3 loop is CSADPEGLASYEQYF. The CDR3 DNA is TGCAGTGCAGACCCCGAGGGACTAGCTAGCTACGAGCAGTACTTC.

CDR3 DNA: TGTGCCAGCACCGTTTCATCGGACAGCCCCTGGTCCTACGAGCAGTACTTC. This translates into CASTVSSDSPWSYEQYF. The chain combines TRBV2 with TRBJ2-7; TRBD1 might be the D (6 bases). Looked up from germline, CDR1 is SNHLY and CDR2 is FYNNEI. The germline V and J ends were trimmed by 7 bases and 1 base, with 23 bases remaining between them. This CDR3 has 17 amino acids.

This clonotype appeared many times. V usage is TRBV20-1 and J usage is TRBJ2-7, with 7 bases aligning to TRBD2. Trimming took 1 base from V and 5 from J; bases not matched to a gene: 8. The CDR3 has 14 amino acids. From germline, CDR1 is DFQATT and CDR2 SNEGSKA (reference sequence). CDR3 coding DNA: TGCAGTGCTAGAGCGGTGTCAGGGACTAACGAGCAGTACTTC. Translated, it gives CSARAVSGTNEQYF.

This clonotype was detected a few times. V and J are TRBV3-2 and TRBJ1-5; no DNA check was done on the table's D call, TRBD1. TRBV3-2 is a documented pseudogene. CDR3 length: 18 amino acids. The CDR3 spells CASSQDPLFRGANQPQHF. The DNA of the CDR3 is TGTGCCAGCAGCCAAGATCCTTTGTTCAGGGGAGCCAATCAGCCCCAGCATTTT.

CDR3 sequence: CSASFQDSYNEQFF. CDR3 DNA: TGCAGTGCTAGTTTCCAGGACTCCTACAATGAGCAGTTCTTC. V gene TRBV20-1 combines with J gene TRBJ2-1; D gene uncertain. Germline V gene sequence: CDR1 DFQATT, CDR2 SNEGSKA (reference sequence). The length of the CDR3 is 14 residues. Trimming stripped 3 bases from V and 0 bases from J, with 9 bases between.

The sample holds a few counts of this clonotype. The chain uses TRBV27 and TRBJ2-2; TRBD1 might be the D (6 bases). CDR3 size: 18 residues. From germline, CDR1 is MNHEY and CDR2 SMNVEV (reference sequence). V lost 5 bases to trimming and J lost 2 bases, with 21 bases between them. The CDR3 is CASSPFPPDRINTGELFF. The DNA of the CDR3 is TGTGCCAGCAGTCCCTTCCCCCCTGACAGGATCAACACCGGGGAGCTGTTTTTT.

The sample holds many counts of this clonotype. V is TRBV29-1 and J is TRBJ1-3; possible D gene TRBD1, 5 bases. Germline V CDR1 and CDR2: SQVTM, ANQGSEA. This CDR3 has 14 residues. The V and J ends lost 3 bases and 4 bases respectively, with 13 bases between them. The CDR3 DNA follows: TGCAGCGTTGAGCAGGGAGACCCAGGAAACACCATATATTTT. Protein sequence: CSVEQGDPGNTIYF.

A remark on this clonotype: Since a much larger clone is just one base distant, this may be a read error. The V call is TRBV20-1, the J call TRBJ2-7, with D hard to call. Germline CDR1 and CDR2: DFQATT and SNEGSKA (reference sequence). Trimming took 0 bases from V and 6 from J, leaving 15 bases between them. The CDR3 sequence is 14 residues long. The CDR3 bases are TGCAGTGCTAGAGAAAGGAGCCACCCCTCCGAGCAGTACTTC. Its protein is CSARERSHPSEQYF.

The chain links TRBV9 to TRBJ2-2; 8 bases align to TRBD2. CDR3 length: 17 amino acids. CDR1 is SGDLS and CDR2 is YYNGEE in the germline V gene. The V and J ends lost 1 base and 0 bases, in that order; junction bases with no gene match: 5. The CDR3 reads CASSVWSGRPNTGELFF. The DNA for the CDR3 is TGTGCCAGCAGCGTATGGAGCGGGAGACCGAACACCGGGGAGCTGTTTTTT.

This clonotype was counted many times. The gene calls are TRBV4-3 and TRBJ2-3, with D perhaps given as TRBD1 or TRBD2 (5 bases each). The germline V gene encodes CDR1 LGHNA and CDR2 YSLEER. The CDR3 extends over 16 amino acids. Between the trimmed V and J ends, which lost 1 base and 1 base, there was a span of 12 bases. The CDR3 DNA sequence: TGCGCCAGCAGCCAAGCGGGGCAGTTGGGCACAGATACGCAGTATTTT. Translated: CASSQAGQLGTDTQYF.

Remarks on this clonotype: A much larger clone is a single base away; this may be a read error. The V and J genes are TRBV6-6 and TRBJ1-4; D unresolved. This CDR3 region has 14 residues. Trimming pared 2 bases from V and 10 bases from J, leaving 14 bases between. Per the germline V gene, CDR1 is MNHNY and CDR2 is SVGAGI (reference sequence). CDR3 sequence reads: CASSYANGVVKLFF. In DNA form, the CDR3 reads TGTGCCAGCAGTTACGCCAACGGGGTTGTAAAACTGTTTTTT.

This clonotype was detected only a few times. The gene calls are TRBV9 and TRBJ2-7; TRBD2 might be the D (6 bases). This CDR3 has 14 amino acids. Trimming stripped 0 bases from V and 5 bases from J, with 12 bases between. Germline CDR1 and CDR2: SGDLS and YYNGEE. CDR3 DNA sequence: TGTGCCAGCAGCGTAGCGGGAGTTCCCCACGAGCAGTACTTC. This sequence encodes CASSVAGVPHEQYF.

This clonotype was seen repeatedly, ten times or more. The rearrangement links TRBV12-3 or TRBV12-4 to TRBJ1-1; TRBD1 might be the D (6 bases). Between the trimmed V and J ends, which lost 3 bases and 6 bases, there was a span of 14 bases. The CDR3 has 14 amino acids. The CDR3 nucleotides read TGTGCCAGCAGTTTCACAGGGTTGTCGGCTGAAGCTTTCTTT. Encoded protein: CASSFTGLSAEAFF.

About this clonotype: The CDR3 carries no conserved terminal phenylalanine or tryptophan, so it likely arises from a read error. This chain joins TRBV7-9 and TRBJ1-1; maybe TRBD1 (5 bases). V lost 5 bases and J lost 4, with 14 bases in between. Germline assignment: CDR1 SEHNR and CDR2 FQNEAQ (reference sequence). The CDR3 totals 14 residues. The CDR3 sequence is CASSPTTDLTEAFL. The CDR3 bases are TGTGCCAGCAGCCCGACGACAGACCTCACTGAAGCTTTCCTT.

The table lists this clonotype with many counts. The chain has TRBV21-1 and TRBJ2-3; the table's D call, TRBD2, was not checked against the DNA. TRBV21-1 represents a pseudogene. The CDR3 has 18 residues. The CDR3 is CASSKEGERSGGTDTQYF. CDR3 DNA sequence: TGTGCCAGCAGCAAAGAGGGTGAGAGGAGCGGGGGCACAGATACGCAGTATTTT.

V gene TRBV19 combines with J gene TRBJ2-7, with 8 bases aligning to TRBD2. CDR3 length: 13 residues. V lost 5 bases and J lost 4; bases outside the gene matches: 4. Germline CDR1 LNHDA, CDR2 SQIVND (reference sequence). The CDR3 nucleotides read TGTGCCAGTAGTGACGGGGGGGCGTACGAGCAGTACTTC. The encoded protein is CASSDGGAYEQYF.

The table lists this clonotype with a count of one. One end of the junction is discordant with germline, which a read error may explain. The chain links TRBV6-5 to TRBJ1-1, with TRBD1 as a possible D gene (6 bases). CDR1 and CDR2 (germline): MNHEY, SVGAGI. The CDR3 has 14 residues. CDR3 sequence: CASSEVGQSTEAFF. CDR3 nucleotides: TGTGCCAGCAGCGAAGTAGGACAGAGCACTGAAGCCTTCTTT.

This clonotype was counted ten times or more. The J gene is TRBJ1-1, the V gene TRBV18; D gene ambiguous. Germline values: CDR1 KGHSH, CDR2 LQKENI. The CDR3 covers 15 residues. Trimming stripped 3 bases from V and 0 bases from J, with 11 bases between. The CDR3, as DNA: TGTGCCAGCTCACCCGCCGGCCTTATGAACACTGAAGCTTTCTTT. It yields the protein CASSPAGLMNTEAFF.

This clonotype has only a few counts. The CDR3 coding sequence is TGTGCCAGCAGCTCCAATGTAGGGCAGTTCTTC. Its translation is CASSSNVGQFF. The V gene is TRBV7-9, the J gene TRBJ2-1; unclear D gene. Germline V gene data show CDR1 as SEHNR and CDR2 as FQNEAQ (reference sequence). V was cut by 4 bases and J by 12 bases, with 10 bases left in between. The CDR3 spans 11 residues.

This sequence joins TRBV27 and TRBJ2-1, with 9 bases aligning to TRBD2. Germline assignment: CDR1 MNHEY and CDR2 SMNVEV (reference sequence). V lost 1 base to trimming and J lost 9 bases; unmatched junction nucleotides: 7. The CDR3 length is 15 residues. The CDR3 DNA reads TGTGCCAGCAGTTTATACGGCGGGGGGGCCGGTGAGCAGTTCTTC. Amino acid sequence: CASSLYGGGAGEQFF.

Points on this clonotype: A single base separates this from a much larger clone, so it may be a read error. No conserved phenylalanine or tryptophan is present at the end of the CDR3, so a read error is the likely explanation. The chain links TRBV20-1 to TRBJ2-7; the D gene could be TRBD1 or TRBD2 (5 bases each). Germline V lookup: CDR1 DFQATT, CDR2 SNEGSKA (reference sequence). V lost 3 bases and J lost 0, with 9 bases in between. The CDR3 is 13 residues long. CDR3 loop: CSARGTTSYEQYL. As DNA, the CDR3 is TGCAGTGCTAGGGGGACCACCTCCTACGAGCAGTACCTC.

This clonotype has a handful of counts. The chain couples TRBV30 to TRBJ1-1, with unresolved D. The CDR3 length is 13 residues. V lost 0 bases and J lost 1, with 6 bases in between. The germline CDR1 and CDR2 sequences are GTSNPN and SVGIG (reference sequence). The DNA for the CDR3 is TGTGCCTGGAGTGTAATCGAGAACACTGAAGCTTTCTTT. It translates to CAWSVIENTEAFF.